This T cell receptor (beta chain) was profiled in a study of CD8 T cells in ankylosing spondylitis. Study-level points and caveats: Reactive arthritis synovial fluid and blood previously showed some of these motif variants. According to the report, clones linked to the disease were significantly enriched in matched synovial fluid samples taken from ankylosing spondylitis patients. A TCR beta motif of under ten highly homologous variants appeared characteristic of ankylosing spondylitis blood.

Of note for this clonotype: Antigen specificity is unknown.

CDR3 length: 15 residues. V dropped 3 bases and J dropped 4; count of bases not matched to a gene: 6. Germline V lookup: CDR1 SGHDN, CDR2 FVKESK. TCRdb re-called the 5' RACE reads through MiXCR, storing one row per CDR3 protein. In the table there are about 64,000 distinct CDR3 sequences, about 6% of which are singletons. This TCR came from a male donor with ankylosing spondylitis. Sequencing input: synovial fluid, either unsorted or a sorted T cell fraction (not recorded which). The rearrangement joins TRBV14 to TRBJ2-5; 9 bases align to TRBD1. CDR3 loop: CASSQGQGGGETQYF. The CDR3 region has the DNA TGTGCCAGCAGCCAGGGACAGGGAGGAGGAGAGACCCAGTACTTC.